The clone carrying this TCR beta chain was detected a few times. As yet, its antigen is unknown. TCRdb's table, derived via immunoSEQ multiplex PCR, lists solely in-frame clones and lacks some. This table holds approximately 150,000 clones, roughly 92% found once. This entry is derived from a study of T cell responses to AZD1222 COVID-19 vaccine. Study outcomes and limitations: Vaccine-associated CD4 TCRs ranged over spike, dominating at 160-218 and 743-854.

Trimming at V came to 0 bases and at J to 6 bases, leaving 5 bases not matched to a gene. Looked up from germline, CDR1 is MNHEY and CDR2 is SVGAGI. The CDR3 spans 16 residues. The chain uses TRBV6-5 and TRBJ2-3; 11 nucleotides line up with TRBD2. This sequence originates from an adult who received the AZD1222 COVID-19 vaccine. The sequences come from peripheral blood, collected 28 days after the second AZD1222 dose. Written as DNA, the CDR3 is TGTGCCAGCAGTTACTCCGGGACTAGCGGTTTCGATACGCAGTATTTT. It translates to CASSYSGTSGFDTQYF.